Listed below are T cell receptor beta chains from one sample, sequenced in a study of cytomegalovirus exposure and HLA in healthy donors. Sequencing was performed with immunoSEQ multiplex PCR; in TCRdb, only in-frame clones are kept and a portion is missing. The table has over 200,000 clones, approximately 87% seen once. Sequencing was performed on PBMCs. Receptor source: a woman aged 18 to 35 in good health and CMV-seronegative. Each CDR3 is given with its conserved first and last residue. A D gene is named only where the DNA matches it firmly. Some rows mark clone size as missing; the rest say once, few, many or name a class of expanded clone.

d_gene	j_gene	v_gene	abundance	CDR3nt	CDR3aa
.	TRBJ2-3	TRBV7-7	.	TGTGCTAGCAGCTTAGCGGCGACAGGGACAGATACGCAGTATTTT	CASSLAATGTDTQYF
.	TRBJ2-7	TRBV18	once	TGTGCCAGCTCACCTCGCCTTAGCGAGCAGTACTTC	CASSPRLSEQYF
.	TRBJ2-5	TRBV7-8	.	TGTGCCAGCAGCCCCCTCATGGGACAACCACAAGAGACCCAGTACTTC	CASSPLMGQPQETQYF
.	TRBJ2-7	TRBV7-6	.	TGTGCCAGCAGCTTATCGGATAGGGGAGGCTACGAGCAGTACTTC	CASSLSDRGGYEQYF
.	TRBJ1-1	TRBV4-2	.	TGTGCCAGCAGCCAAGTGGGTACAGATAACACTGAAGCTTTCTTT	CASSQVGTDNTEAFF
.	TRBJ2-7	TRBV5-6	.	TGTGCCAGTACCCGGGGCCTAGGGGCATACGAGCAGTACTTC	CASTRGLGAYEQYF
TRBD1	TRBJ1-2	TRBV28	.	TGTGCCAGCAGCTACAGCAGGGGGTTTGGCTACACCTTC	CASSYSRGFGYTF
TRBD1	TRBJ2-3	TRBV11-2	.	TGTGCCAGCAGCTTAGAGACAGGGGTTACTTCCACAGATACGCAGTATTTT	CASSLETGVTSTDTQYF
.	TRBJ2-2	TRBV2	.	TGTGCCAGGGCCCCGGAGAACAGGGCACCCGGGGAGCTGTTTTTT	CARAPENRAPGELFF
.	TRBJ2-7	TRBV6-5	.	TGTGCCAGCAGTTACTCCCCGGGTAGCTACGAGCAGTACTTC	CASSYSPGSYEQYF
.	TRBJ1-1	TRBV25-1	.	TGTGCCAGCAGTGCTACAAATCGCGCTATTGAAGCTTTCTTT	CASSATNRAIEAFF
.	TRBJ1-4	TRBV27	.	TGTGCCGTAAGAGGGCCTACTAATGAAAAACTGTTTTTT	CAVRGPTNEKLFF
.	TRBJ2-7	TRBV27	once	TGTGCCAGCAGCCCAGGCCCCCGGGAGCAGTACTTC	CASSPGPREQYF
.	TRBJ1-2	TRBV6-5	.	TGTGCCAGCAGTAGGGCGGGGGGGAACTATGGCTACACCTTC	CASSRAGGNYGYTF
.	TRBJ1-5	TRBV5-1	.	TGCGCCAGCAGCGCGCCGACAAAGCAGCGAAATCAGCCCCAGCATTTT	CASSAPTKQRNQPQHF
TRBD2	TRBJ2-3	TRBV11-2	.	TGTGCCAGCAGCTTGACCGAACTAGCGGGGTTTTTCACAGATACGCAGTATTTT	CASSLTELAGFFTDTQYF
.	TRBJ2-5	TRBV27	.	TGTGCCAGCAGTTTATACTCCACGGCTCAAGAGACCCAGTACTTC	CASSLYSTAQETQYF
TRBD2	TRBJ2-1	TRBV6-1	.	TGTGCCAGCAGTGACACCGGGACTAGCGGGGGGAATGAGCAGTTCTTC	CASSDTGTSGGNEQFF
TRBD2	TRBJ2-1	TRBV30	.	TGTGCCTGGGGAGAGACTAGCGGGAGAAGTATGGAGCAGTTCTTC	CAWGETSGRSMEQFF
TRBD2	TRBJ2-1	TRBV19	.	TGTGCCAGTAGGCGGACTAGCGGTAACAATGAGCAGTTCTTC	CASRRTSGNNEQFF
.	TRBJ2-7	TRBV11-2	.	TGTGCCAGCAGCCTCTACTACGAGCAGTACTTC	CASSLYYEQYF
.	TRBJ1-2	TRBV9	.	TGTGCCAGCAGCGGATTCCTCAGTACACGCGATGGCTACACCTTC	CASSGFLSTRDGYTF
.	TRBJ1-1	TRBV14	.	TGTGCCAGCAGCCTAATACAATCCAACACTGAAGCTTTCTTT	CASSLIQSNTEAFF
.	TRBJ1-2	TRBV7-9	.	TGTGCCAGCAGCTCCCATAGAGGGGGCTACACCTTC	CASSSHRGGYTF
TRBD1	TRBJ1-2	TRBV5-1	.	TGCGCCAGCAGCTTGGGGTACAGGGGGCACCACCCGTATGGCTACACCTTC	CASSLGYRGHHPYGYTF
.	TRBJ2-7	TRBV5-1	.	TGCGCCAGCAGCCGGGGGTCCGACTTCGGCGAGCAGTACTTC	CASSRGSDFGEQYF
.	TRBJ1-2	TRBV7-9	.	TGTGCCAGCAGCTTAGGAGGGGCGGGACACCATGGCTACACCTTC	CASSLGGAGHHGYTF
.	TRBJ2-2	TRBV25-1	few	TGTGCCAGCAGTGAGGTCAGGGGAGGGACCGGGGAGCTGTTTTTT	CASSEVRGGTGELFF